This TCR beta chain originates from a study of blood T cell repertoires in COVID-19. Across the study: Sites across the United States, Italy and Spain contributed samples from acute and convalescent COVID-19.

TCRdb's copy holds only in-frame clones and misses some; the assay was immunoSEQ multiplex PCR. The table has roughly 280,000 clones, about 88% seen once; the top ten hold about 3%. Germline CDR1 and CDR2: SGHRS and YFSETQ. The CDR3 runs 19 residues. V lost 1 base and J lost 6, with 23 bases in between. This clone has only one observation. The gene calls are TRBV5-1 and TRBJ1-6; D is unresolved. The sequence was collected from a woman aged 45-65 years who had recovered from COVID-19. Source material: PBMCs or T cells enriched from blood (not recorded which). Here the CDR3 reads CASSLKELVPGLGNSPLHF. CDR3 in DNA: TGCGCCAGCAGCTTGAAAGAACTAGTTCCGGGTTTGGGTAATTCACCCCTCCACTTT.